A single sample gave rise to the 2 T cell receptor beta chains below, sequenced in a study of beta chain features in type 1 diabetes. Sequencing targeted expressed TCRB transcripts, as all isolated RNA had been reverse transcribed. Repertoires were generated with immunoSEQ multiplex PCR, while TCRdb's copy carries only in-frame clones and drops some. The sample records more than 150,000 clones, approximately 9.9% being singletons. Input material: central memory CD4+ T cells from blood. The receptors were gathered from a woman aged 18-30 years in good health.

This clone was seen a few times. The rearrangement links TRBV5-4 to TRBJ1-2; D remains ambiguous. Germline CDR1 is SGHNT and CDR2 is YYREEE (reference sequence). The CDR3 consists of 14 residues. With 4 bases removed from V and 5 bases from J, the gap between germline ends came to 15 bases. The CDR3 reads CASSHTAEPYGYTF. CDR3 nucleotides: TGTGCCAGCAGCCATACAGCGGAACCTTATGGCTACACCTTC.

This clone has just a few counts. The gene calls are TRBV7-2 and TRBJ2-1, with no clear D. CDR1 and CDR2 (germline): SGHTA, FQGNSA. V shed 2 bases and J shed 9 bases, with 11 bases lying between them. This CDR3 contains 13 residues. The CDR3 spells CASSLLPPSEQFF. In DNA, the CDR3 is TGTGCCAGCAGCTTACTCCCTCCTTCTGAGCAGTTCTTC.